This T cell receptor (beta chain) was sequenced for a study of blood T cells in healthy people across ages. About the study: Template-switching capture recovered about one barcoded beta molecule per two T cells.

Drawn from each donor were roughly 10 milliliters of peripheral blood. The second PCR ran roughly 6 to 12 cycles with a sample-barcoded 5' primer and J-beta primers. TCRdb reprocessed the 5' RACE reads with MiXCR, giving one entry per CDR3 protein. The table records more than 1 million distinct CDR3 sequences, around 45% of them present only once. Germline loops: CDR1 MNHEY, CDR2 SVGAGI. The CDR3 extends over 14 amino acids. Sequencing was carried out using blood. The rearrangement joins TRBV6-5 to TRBJ2-1, with 10 bases fitting TRBD1. The DNA end is more similar to TRBJ2-7, so the J call may be wrong. The receptor's source is a woman aged 55-69 years in good health. The CDR3: CASSYAGTGVEQYF. DNA for the CDR3: TGTGCCAGCAGTTACGCCGGGACAGGGGTCGAGCAGTACTTC.